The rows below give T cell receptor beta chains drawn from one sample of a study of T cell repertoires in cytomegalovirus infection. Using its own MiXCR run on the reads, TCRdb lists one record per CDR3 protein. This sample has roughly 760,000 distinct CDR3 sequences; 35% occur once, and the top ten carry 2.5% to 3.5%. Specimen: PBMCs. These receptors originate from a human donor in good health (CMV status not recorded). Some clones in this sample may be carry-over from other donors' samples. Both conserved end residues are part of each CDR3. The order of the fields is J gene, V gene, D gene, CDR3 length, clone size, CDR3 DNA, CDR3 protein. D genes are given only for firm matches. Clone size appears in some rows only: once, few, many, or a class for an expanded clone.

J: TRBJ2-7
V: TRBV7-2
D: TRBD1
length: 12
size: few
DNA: TGTGCCAGCAGCTTAGAAAGGACAGGGCGGTACTTC
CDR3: CASSLERTGRYF

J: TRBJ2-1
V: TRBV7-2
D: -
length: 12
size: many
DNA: TGTGCCAGCAGCTTAGAGGCTAGAATCCCGTTCTTC
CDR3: CASSLEARIPFF

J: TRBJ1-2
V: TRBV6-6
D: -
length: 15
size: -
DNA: TGTGCCAGCAGTCAGGACAGTTACTCTAACTATGGCTACACCTTC
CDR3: CASSQDSYSNYGYTF

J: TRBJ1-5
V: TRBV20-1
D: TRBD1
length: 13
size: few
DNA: TGCAGTGCTACAGGGACAGCTAATCAGCCCCAGCATTTT
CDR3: CSATGTANQPQHF

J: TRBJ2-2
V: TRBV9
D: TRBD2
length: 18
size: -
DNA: TGTGCCAGCAGCCCAGAGGTGCTAGCGGGAGATGGGACCGGGGAGCTGTTTTTT
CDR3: CASSPEVLAGDGTGELFF

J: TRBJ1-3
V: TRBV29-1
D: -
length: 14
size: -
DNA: TGCAGCGCTTTGGACAGCCCCTCTGGAAACACCATATATTTT
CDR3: CSALDSPSGNTIYF

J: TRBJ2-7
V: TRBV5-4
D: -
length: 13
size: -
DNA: TGTGCCAGCAGCTTGGCCACGAGGGACGAGCAGTACTTC
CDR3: CASSLATRDEQYF

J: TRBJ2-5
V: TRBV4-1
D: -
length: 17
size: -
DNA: TGCGCCAGCAGCCAAGATGGAGCCGGTCAGGGTGAAGAGACCCAGTACTTC
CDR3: CASSQDGAGQGEETQYF

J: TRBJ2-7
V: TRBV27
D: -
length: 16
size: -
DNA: TGTGCCAGCAGTTTATCAAGGCAGCGCAGCTCCTACGAGCAGTACTTC
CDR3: CASSLSRQRSSYEQYF

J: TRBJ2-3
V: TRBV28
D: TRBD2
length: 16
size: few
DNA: TGTGCCAGCAGTATATGGACTAGCGGATACACAGATACGCAGTATTTT
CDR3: CASSIWTSGYTDTQYF